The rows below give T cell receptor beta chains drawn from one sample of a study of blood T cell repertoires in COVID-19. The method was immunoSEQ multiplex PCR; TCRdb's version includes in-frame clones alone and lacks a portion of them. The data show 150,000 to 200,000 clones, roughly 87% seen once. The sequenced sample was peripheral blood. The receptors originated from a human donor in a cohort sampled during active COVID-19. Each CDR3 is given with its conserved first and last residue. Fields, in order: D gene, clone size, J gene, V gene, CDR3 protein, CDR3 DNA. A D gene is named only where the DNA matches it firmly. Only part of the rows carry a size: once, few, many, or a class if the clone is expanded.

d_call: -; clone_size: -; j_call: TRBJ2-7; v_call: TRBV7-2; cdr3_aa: CASSTQGGVYEQYF; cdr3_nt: TGTGCCAGCAGCACACAGGGGGGGGTCTACGAGCAGTACTTC
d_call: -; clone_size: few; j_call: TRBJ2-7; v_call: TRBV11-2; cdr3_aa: CASRRGGSHEQYF; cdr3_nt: TGTGCCAGCCGCAGAGGAGGGAGTCACGAGCAGTACTTC
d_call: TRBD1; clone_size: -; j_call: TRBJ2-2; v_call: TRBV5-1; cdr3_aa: CASSRGQLNTGELFF; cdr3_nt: TGCGCCAGCAGCCGGGGACAGCTGAACACCGGGGAGCTGTTTTTT
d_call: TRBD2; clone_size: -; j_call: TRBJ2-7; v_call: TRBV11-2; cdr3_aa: CASSLGSGLYEQYF; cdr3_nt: TGTGCCAGCAGCTTAGGATCGGGACTATACGAGCAGTACTTC
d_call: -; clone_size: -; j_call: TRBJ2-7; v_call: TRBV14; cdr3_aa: CASSQEWPLVDEQYF; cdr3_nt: TGTGCCAGCAGCCAAGAATGGCCCCTGGTTGACGAGCAGTACTTC
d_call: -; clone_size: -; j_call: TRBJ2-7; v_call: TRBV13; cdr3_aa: CASSLGETYEQYF; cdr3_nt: TGTGCCAGCAGCTTAGGGGAGACCTACGAGCAGTACTTC
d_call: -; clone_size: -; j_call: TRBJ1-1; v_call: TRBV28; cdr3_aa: CATRAGEAFF; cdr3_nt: TGTGCCACCAGAGCGGGGGAAGCTTTCTTT
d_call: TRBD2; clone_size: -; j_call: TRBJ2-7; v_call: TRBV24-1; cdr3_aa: CATSDFGGLAAEDPWDYEQYF; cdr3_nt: TGTGCCACCAGTGATTTCGGGGGACTAGCGGCAGAGGACCCATGGGACTACGAGCAGTACTTC
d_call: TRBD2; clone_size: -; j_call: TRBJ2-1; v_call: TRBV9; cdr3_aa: CASSVGATSGNEQFF; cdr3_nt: TGTGCCAGCAGCGTAGGCGCGACTAGCGGAAATGAGCAGTTCTTC
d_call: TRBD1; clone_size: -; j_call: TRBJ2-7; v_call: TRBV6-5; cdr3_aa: CASSTRTGLAYEQYF; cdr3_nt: TGTGCCAGCAGTACCAGGACAGGCCTGGCCTACGAGCAGTACTTC
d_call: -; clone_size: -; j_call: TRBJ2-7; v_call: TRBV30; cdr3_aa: CAWSVKATYEQYF; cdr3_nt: TGTGCCTGGAGTGTGAAAGCTACCTACGAGCAGTACTTC